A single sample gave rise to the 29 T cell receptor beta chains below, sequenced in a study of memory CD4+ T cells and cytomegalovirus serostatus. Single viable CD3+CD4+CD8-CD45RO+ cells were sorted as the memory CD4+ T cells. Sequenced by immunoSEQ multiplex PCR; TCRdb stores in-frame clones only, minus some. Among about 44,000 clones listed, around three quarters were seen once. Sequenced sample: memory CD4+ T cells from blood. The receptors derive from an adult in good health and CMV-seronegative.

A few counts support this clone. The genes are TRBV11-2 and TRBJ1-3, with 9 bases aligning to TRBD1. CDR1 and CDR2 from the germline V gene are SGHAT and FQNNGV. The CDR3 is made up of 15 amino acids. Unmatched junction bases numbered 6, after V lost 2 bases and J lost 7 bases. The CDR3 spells CASSLWGQGGNTIYF. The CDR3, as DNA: TGTGCCAGCAGCTTATGGGGACAGGGTGGGAACACCATATATTTT.

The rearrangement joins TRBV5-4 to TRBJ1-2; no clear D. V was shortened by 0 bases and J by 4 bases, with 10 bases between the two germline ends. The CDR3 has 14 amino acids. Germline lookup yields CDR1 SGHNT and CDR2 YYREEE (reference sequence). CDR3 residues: CASSLEASSYGYTF. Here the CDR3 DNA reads TGTGCCAGCAGCTTGGAGGCCTCTTCCTATGGCTACACCTTC.

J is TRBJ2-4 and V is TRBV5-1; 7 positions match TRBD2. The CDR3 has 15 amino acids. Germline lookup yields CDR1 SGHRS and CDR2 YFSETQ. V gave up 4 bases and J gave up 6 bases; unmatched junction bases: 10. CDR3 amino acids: CASSPEAGTGNIQYF. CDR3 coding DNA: TGCGCCAGCAGCCCCGAAGCGGGAACGGGAAACATTCAGTACTTC.

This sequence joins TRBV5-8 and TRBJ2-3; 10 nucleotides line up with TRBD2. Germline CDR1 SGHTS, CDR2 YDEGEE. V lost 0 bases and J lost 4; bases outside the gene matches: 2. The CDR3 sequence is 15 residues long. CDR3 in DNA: TGTGCCAGCAGCTTGGCTAGCGGGAGATCAGATACGCAGTATTTT. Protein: CASSLASGRSDTQYF. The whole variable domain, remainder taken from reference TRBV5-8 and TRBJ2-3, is EAGVTQSPTHLIKTRGQQATLRCSPISGHTSVYWYQQALGLGLQFLLWYDEGEERNRGNFPPRFSGRQFPNYSSELNVNALELEDSALYLCASSLASGRSDTQYFGPGTRLTVL.

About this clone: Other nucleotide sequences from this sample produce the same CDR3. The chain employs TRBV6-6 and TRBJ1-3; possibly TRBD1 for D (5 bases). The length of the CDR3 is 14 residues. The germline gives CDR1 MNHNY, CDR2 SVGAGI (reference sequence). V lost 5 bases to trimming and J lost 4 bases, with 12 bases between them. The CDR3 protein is CASSRTGDGNTIYF. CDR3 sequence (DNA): TGTGCCAGCAGTCGGACGGGGGACGGAAACACCATATATTTT.

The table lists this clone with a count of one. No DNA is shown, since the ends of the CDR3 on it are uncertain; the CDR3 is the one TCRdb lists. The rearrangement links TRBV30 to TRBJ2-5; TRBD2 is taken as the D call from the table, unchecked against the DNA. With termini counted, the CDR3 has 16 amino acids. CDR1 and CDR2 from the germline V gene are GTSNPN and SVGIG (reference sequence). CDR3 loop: CAWSVRGDPVLRAQYF.

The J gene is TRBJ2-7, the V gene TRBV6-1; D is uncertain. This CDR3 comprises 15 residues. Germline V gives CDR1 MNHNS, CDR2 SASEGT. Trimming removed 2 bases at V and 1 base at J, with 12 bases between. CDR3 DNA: TGTGCCAGCAGTGAACCGGGTCTCCCTTCCTACGAGCAGTACTTC. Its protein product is CASSEPGLPSYEQYF.

The CDR3 spells CATRRTGELFF. The CDR3 coding sequence is TGTGCCACCAGGAGGACCGGGGAGCTGTTTTTT. This chain uses TRBV5-4 with TRBJ2-2; tentatively, D is TRBD2 (5 bases). Trimming stripped 9 bases from V and 5 bases from J, with 8 bases between. Germline V lookup: CDR1 SGHNT, CDR2 YYREEE (reference sequence). The CDR3 spans 11 residues.

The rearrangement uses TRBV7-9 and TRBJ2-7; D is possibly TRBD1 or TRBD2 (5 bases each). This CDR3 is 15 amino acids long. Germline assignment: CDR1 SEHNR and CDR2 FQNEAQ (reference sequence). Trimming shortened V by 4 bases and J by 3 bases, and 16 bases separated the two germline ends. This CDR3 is CASSSGTEKHYEQYF. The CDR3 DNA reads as TGTGCCAGCAGCTCCGGGACGGAAAAACACTACGAGCAGTACTTC.

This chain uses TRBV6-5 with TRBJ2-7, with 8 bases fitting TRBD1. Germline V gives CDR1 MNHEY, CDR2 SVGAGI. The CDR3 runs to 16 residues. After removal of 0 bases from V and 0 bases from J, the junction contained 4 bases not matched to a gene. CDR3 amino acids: CASSYSWDRSSYEQYF. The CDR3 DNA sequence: TGTGCCAGCAGTTACTCGTGGGACAGGAGCTCCTACGAGCAGTACTTC.

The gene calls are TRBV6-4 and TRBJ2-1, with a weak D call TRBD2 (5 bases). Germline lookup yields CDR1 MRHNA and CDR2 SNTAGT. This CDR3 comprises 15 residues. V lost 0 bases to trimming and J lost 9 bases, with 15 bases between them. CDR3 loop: CASSDSRLAWSEQFF. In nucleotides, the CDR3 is TGTGCCAGCAGTGACTCGCGTCTAGCTTGGAGTGAGCAGTTCTTC.

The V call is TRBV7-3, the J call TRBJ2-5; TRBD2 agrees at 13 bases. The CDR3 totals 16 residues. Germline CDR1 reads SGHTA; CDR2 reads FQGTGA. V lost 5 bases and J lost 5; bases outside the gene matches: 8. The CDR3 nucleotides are TGTGCCAGCAGCGCCGGACTAGCGGGAGAGGGGGAGACCCAGTACTTC. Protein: CASSAGLAGEGETQYF. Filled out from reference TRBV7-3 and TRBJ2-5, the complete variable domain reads GAGVSQTPSNKVTEKGKYVELRCDPISGHTALYWYRQSLGQGPEFLIYFQGTGAADDSGLPNDRFFAVRPEGSVSTLKIQRTERGDSAVYLCASSAGLAGEGETQYFGPGTRLLVL.

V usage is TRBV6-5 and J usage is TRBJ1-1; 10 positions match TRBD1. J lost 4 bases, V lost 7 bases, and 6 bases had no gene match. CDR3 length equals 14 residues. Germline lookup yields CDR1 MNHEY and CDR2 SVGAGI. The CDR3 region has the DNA TGTGCCAGCACTGTGCGACAGGGGGCCACTGAAGCTTTCTTT. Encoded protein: CASTVRQGATEAFF.

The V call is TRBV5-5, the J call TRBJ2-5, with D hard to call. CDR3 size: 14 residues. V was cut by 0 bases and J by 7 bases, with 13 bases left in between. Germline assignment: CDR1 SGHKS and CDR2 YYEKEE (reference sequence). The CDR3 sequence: CASSLEWSHGTQYF. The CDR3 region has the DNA TGTGCCAGCAGCTTGGAGTGGTCGCATGGGACCCAGTACTTC. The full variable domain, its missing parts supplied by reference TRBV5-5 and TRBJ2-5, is DAGVTQSPTHLIKTRGQQVTLRCSPISGHKSVSWYQQVLGQGPQFIFQYYEKEERGRGNFPDRFSARQFPNYSSELNVNALLLGDSALYLCASSLEWSHGTQYFGPGTRLLVL.

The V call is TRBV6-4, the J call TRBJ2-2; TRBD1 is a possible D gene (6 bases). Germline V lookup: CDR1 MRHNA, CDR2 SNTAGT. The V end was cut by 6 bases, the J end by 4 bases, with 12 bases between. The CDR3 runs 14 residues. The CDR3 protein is CASSSGTPTGELFF. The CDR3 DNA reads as TGTGCCAGCAGCTCCGGGACACCCACCGGGGAGCTGTTTTTT.

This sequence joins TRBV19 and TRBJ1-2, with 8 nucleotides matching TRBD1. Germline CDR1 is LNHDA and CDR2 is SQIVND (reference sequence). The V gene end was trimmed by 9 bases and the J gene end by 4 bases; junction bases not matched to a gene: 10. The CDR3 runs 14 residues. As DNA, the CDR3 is TGTGCCAGCGGGGACAGGCATTACGGCTATGGCTACACCTTC. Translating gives CASGDRHYGYGYTF.

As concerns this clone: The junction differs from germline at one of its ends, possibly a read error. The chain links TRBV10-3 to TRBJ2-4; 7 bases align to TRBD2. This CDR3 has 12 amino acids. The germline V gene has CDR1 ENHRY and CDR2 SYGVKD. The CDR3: CATSGGGNIQYF. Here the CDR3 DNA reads TGTGCCACCAGTGGGGGGGGGAACATTCAGTACTTC.

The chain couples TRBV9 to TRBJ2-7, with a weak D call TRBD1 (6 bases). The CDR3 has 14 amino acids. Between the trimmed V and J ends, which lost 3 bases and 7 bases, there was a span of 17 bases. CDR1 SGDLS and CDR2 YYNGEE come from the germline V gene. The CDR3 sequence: CASSATPTGKEQYF. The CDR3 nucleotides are TGTGCCAGCAGCGCCACCCCAACAGGGAAGGAGCAGTACTTC.

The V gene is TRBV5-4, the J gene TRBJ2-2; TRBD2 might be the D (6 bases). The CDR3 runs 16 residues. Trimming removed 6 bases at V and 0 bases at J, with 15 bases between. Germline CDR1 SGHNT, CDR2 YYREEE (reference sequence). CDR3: CASTPGGRSNTGELFF. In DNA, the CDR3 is TGTGCCAGCACTCCCGGGGGACGATCGAACACCGGGGAGCTGTTTTTT.

CDR3 in amino acids: CASSLTAGNTGELFF. CDR3 DNA: TGTGCCAGCAGCTTAACAGCGGGAAACACCGGGGAGCTGTTTTTT. V usage is TRBV7-9 and J usage is TRBJ2-2; TRBD2 matches at 7 bases. CDR3 length: 15 residues. J gave up 2 bases and V 2 bases, and 2 bases lay outside the gene matches. Germline V lookup: CDR1 SEHNR, CDR2 FQNEAQ (reference sequence).

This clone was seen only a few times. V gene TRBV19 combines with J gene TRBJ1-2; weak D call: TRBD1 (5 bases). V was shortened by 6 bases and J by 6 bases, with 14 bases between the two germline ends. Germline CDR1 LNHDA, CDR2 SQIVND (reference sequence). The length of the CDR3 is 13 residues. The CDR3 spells CASRDFQGHGYTF. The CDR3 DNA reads TGTGCCAGTAGGGACTTTCAGGGACATGGCTACACCTTC.

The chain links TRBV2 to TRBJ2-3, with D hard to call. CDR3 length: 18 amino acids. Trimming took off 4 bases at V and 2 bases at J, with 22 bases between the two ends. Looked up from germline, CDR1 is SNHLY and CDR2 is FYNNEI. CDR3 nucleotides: TGTGCCAGCAGTGGAATTAAGGCAGGCGCATCTTCCACAGATACGCAGTATTTT. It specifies CASSGIKAGASSTDTQYF. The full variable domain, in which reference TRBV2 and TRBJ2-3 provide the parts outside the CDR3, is EPEVTQTPSHQVTQMGQEVILRCVPISNHLYFYWYRQILGQKVEFLVSFYNNEISEKSEIFDDQFSVERPDGSNFTLKIRSTKLEDSAMYFCASSGIKAGASSTDTQYFGPGTRLTVL.

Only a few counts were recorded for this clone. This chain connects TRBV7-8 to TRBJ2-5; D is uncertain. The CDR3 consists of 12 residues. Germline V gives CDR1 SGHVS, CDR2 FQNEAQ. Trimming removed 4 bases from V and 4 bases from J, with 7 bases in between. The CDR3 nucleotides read TGTGCCAGCAGCTACAGTGGAGAGACCCAGTACTTC. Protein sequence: CASSYSGETQYF.

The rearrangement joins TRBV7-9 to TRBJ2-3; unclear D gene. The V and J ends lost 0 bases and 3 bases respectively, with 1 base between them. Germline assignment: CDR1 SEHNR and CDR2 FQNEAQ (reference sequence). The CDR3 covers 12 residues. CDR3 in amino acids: CASSLATDTQYF. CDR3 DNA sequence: TGTGCCAGCAGCTTAGCGACAGATACGCAGTATTTT.

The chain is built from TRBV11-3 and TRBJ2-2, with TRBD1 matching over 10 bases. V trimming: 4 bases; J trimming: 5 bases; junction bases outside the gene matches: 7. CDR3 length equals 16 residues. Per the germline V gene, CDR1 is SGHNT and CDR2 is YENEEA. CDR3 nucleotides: TGTGCCAGCAGCTGGAGAGGACAGGGGGGGACCGGGGAGCTGTTTTTT. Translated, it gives CASSWRGQGGTGELFF. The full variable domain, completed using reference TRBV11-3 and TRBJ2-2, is EAGVVQSPRYKIIEKKQPVAFWCNPISGHNTLYWYLQNLGQGPELLIRYENEEAVDDSQLPKDRFSAERLKGVDSTLKIQPAELGDSAVYLCASSWRGQGGTGELFFGEGSRLTVL.

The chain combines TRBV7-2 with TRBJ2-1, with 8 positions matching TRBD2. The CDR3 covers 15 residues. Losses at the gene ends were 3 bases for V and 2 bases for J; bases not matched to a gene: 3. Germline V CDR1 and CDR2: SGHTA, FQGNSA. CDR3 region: CASSFSGNAYNEQFF. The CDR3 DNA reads TGTGCCAGCAGCTTTAGCGGGAATGCCTACAATGAGCAGTTCTTC.

The CDR3 region is CASSLDAGVGTEAFF. The CDR3 coding sequence is TGTGCCAGCAGCCTAGACGCAGGGGTGGGCACTGAAGCTTTCTTT. V is TRBV5-6 and J is TRBJ1-1, with D possibly TRBD1 on 6 matching bases. Germline V CDR1 and CDR2: SGHDT, YYEEEE. V gave up 4 bases and J gave up 4 bases, with 17 bases separating them. The CDR3 is made up of 15 amino acids.

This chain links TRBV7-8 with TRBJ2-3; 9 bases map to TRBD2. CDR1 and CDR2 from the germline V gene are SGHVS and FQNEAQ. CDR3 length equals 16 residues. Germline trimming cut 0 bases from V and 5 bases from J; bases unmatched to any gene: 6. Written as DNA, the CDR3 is TGTGCCAGCAGCTTAGCTAGCGGGAGTTTGGGAGATACGCAGTATTTT. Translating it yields CASSLASGSLGDTQYF.

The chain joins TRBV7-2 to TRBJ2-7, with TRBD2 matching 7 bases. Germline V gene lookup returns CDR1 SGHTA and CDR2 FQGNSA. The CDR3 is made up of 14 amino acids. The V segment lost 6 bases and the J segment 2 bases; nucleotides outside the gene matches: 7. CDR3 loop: CASSFQGGPYEQYF. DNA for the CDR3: TGTGCCAGCAGTTTCCAGGGAGGGCCCTACGAGCAGTACTTC.